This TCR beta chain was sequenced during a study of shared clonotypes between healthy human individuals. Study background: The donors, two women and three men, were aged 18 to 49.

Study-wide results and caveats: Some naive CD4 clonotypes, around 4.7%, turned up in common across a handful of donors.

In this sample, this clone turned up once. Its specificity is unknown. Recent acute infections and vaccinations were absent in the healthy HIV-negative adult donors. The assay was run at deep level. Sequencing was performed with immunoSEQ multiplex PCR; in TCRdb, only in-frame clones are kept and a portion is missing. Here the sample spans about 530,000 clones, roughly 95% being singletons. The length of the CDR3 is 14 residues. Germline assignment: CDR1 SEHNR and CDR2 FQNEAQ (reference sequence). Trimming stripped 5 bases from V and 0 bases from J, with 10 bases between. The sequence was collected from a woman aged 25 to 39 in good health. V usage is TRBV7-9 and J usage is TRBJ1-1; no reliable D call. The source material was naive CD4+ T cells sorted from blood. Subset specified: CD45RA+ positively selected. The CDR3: CASSRIQLNTEAFF. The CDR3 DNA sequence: TGTGCCAGCAGCCGTATACAGTTGAACACTGAAGCTTTCTTT.